What follows describes a single T cell receptor (beta chain). The antigen is not known. The data stem from a study of blood T cells in healthy people across ages. In each sample, at least 7 million PBMCs were isolated. The study, taken as a whole, reports: Naive T cell percentage showed a strong correlation with TCR beta diversity.

The V and J ends lost 4 bases and 8 bases respectively, with 5 bases between them. The CDR3 runs to 9 residues. Per germline, CDR1 DFQATT and CDR2 SNEGSKA (reference sequence). Combining a sample-barcoded 5' primer with a J-beta primer mix, a second PCR ran for 7 to 11 cycles. Each TCR beta cDNA got a 12-nucleotide random molecular identifier. In TCRdb, the 5' RACE reads were re-called with MiXCR into one record per CDR3 protein. The profile shows 1.5 million to 2 million distinct CDR3 sequences, approximately 50% of them singletons. Sequenced sample: blood. This sequence originates from a woman between 40 and 50 years old in good health. V and J are TRBV20-1 and TRBJ1-2; D unclear. CDR3 amino acids: CSAMLGYTF. The CDR3 DNA is TGCAGTGCTATGCTAGGCTACACCTTC.